This T cell receptor (beta chain) was observed in a study of beta chain features in type 1 diabetes. Study conclusions and caveats: In every one of the four CD4+ subsets, TCRB CDR3s were moderately but significantly shorter in Type 1 diabetes patients.

Expressed TCRB transcripts were sequenced because the isolated RNA had all been reverse transcribed beforehand. Each sample of naive, central memory or regulatory T cells had, on average, around 3.5 million reads. Libraries were prepared by immunoSEQ multiplex PCR; TCRdb keeps only in-frame clonotypes and omits some of them. Of fewer than 30,000 clones listed, around 54% are singletons. V shed 0 bases and J shed 0 bases, with 8 bases lying between them. Germline CDR1 and CDR2: GTSNPN and SVGIG (reference sequence). The CDR3 consists of 14 residues. In its sample, this clone was seen a few times. The antigen remains unidentified.

The clonotype originates from a woman aged 18 to 35 with type 1 diabetes. Material: Tregs from blood. The chain is built from TRBV30 and TRBJ2-5, with D possibly matching TRBD2 (5 bases). CDR3 protein: CAWSVRGYQETQYF. For the CDR3, the DNA is TGTGCCTGGAGTGTACGAGGGTACCAAGAGACCCAGTACTTC.